This T cell receptor beta chain was documented in a study of tumor-infiltrating lymphocytes in primary liver carcinoma (dated by TCRdb to between 2016 and 2019). Some background on the complete study: Hepatocellular carcinoma (four) or combined HCC and intrahepatic cholangiocarcinoma (one) was present in the five patients, who were three men and two women aged 30 to 69 years. High reproducibility was observed for the technical replicate repertoires, with mean shared-clone rates around 0.9 and correlation coefficients above 0.95. Across five regions of each liver tumor, along with adjacent normal tissue and blood, the study brought together TCRbeta repertoire sequencing, expression microarrays and whole-exome sequencing. Samples yielded roughly 3.65 to 7.5 million productive TCRbeta reads; read depth did not differ significantly between tissue types. A total of approximately 35 specimens from 5 patients underwent TCRbeta repertoire sequencing, comprising 25 tumor regions, 5 adjacent noncancerous liver tissues and 5 peripheral blood samples. The five patients had tumors of stage T1-T3 N0M0, with maximum diameters ranging from about 4.2 to 11 cm.

Without any cell sorting, total RNA and DNA were extracted together from about 19-30 mg of bulk tissue using the AllPrep DNA/RNA mini kit. Between late 2015 and early 2016, several patients in China with histopathologically diagnosed primary liver carcinoma had their tumors surgically resected. At the time of sampling, the patients were treatment-naive and had chronic HBV infection. Each fresh piece of tumor and adjacent tissue was cut in two, with one half stored in RNAlater at -80 degrees C and the other half sent for histology. Summary of the overall study and its limitations: Only the TCR beta chain was sequenced, so true repertoire diversity is likely underestimated because unpaired alpha chains were not captured. The study included only a few patients, and the authors note findings should be validated in a larger study. Because the samples were bulk and unsorted, CD4+ and CD8+ T cell repertoires could not be compared. Repertoire overlap was higher between tumor regions (mean roughly 35%) than tumor-adjacent (approximately 17%) or tumor-blood (approximately 15%) pairs, consistent with antigen-driven expansion. The top 250 clones made up a significantly larger repertoire fraction in tumors than in blood (p = 0.039).

A constant-region primer and ProtoScript II reverse transcriptase were used to reverse-transcribe TCRbeta-specific cDNA from about 530 ng total RNA. Construction of the TCRbeta libraries relied on three nested rounds of multiplex PCR, following a slightly modified ARM-PCR procedure. Multiplex TRBV1-TRBV30 forward primers and a Cbeta reverse primer were used in the first two PCR rounds, each of which was run for approximately 11 cycles. Sample barcodes and Illumina adapters were added in a final 25-cycle PCR with Deep VentR polymerase. Before sequencing, amplicons between 200 and 500 bp were purified from gel using a QIAquick gel extraction kit. An Illumina HiSeq 2500 was used to sequence the TCRbeta amplicons with 250-bp paired-end reads. For the original study's pipeline: Quality trimming of reads was performed with Trimmomatic v0.33, and paired reads were merged with FLASH v1.2.11 so that full CDR3 sequences could be recovered. V, D and J germline segments were assigned to the rearranged TCRbeta sequences using MiGEC v1.2.1b. Clonotype statistics and Shannon-Wiener diversity indices were computed with VDJtools v1.0.0. Except for diversity analysis, only the 250 most abundant clonotypes of each sample were used in subsequent analyses to reduce sampling bias. TCRdb handled the public reads itself, with Q25 trimming in fastp and clone calling in MiXCR, and kept productive beta chains. When rows share a CDR3 protein, they turn into one entry using the most common DNA and genes. What appears here as the V and J calls and clone size reflects TCRdb's work, not the paper's. For this sample there are almost 45,000 distinct CDR3 sequences; roughly 73% appear just once. The ten largest account for about 37% of the sample.

The CDR3 measures 17 amino acids from cysteine to phenylalanine. Only CDR3 DNA is held: 51 bases, read in frame from base 1. The germline V gene specifies LGHNA as CDR1 and YSLEER as CDR2. A note on this clonotype: Its binding antigen is unknown. The junction differs from germline at one of its ends, possibly a read error.

This clonotype was obtained from a woman aged 25 to 39 with primary liver carcinoma and hepatitis B virus infection. Sequenced input: tumor-adjacent normal liver tissue. Recombination joined TRBV4-3 with TRBJ2-1, with 11 bases aligning to TRBD2. The sequence in DNA is TGCGCCAGCAGCCCGAATGGCAGGCTAGCGGGAGGAAGTGAGCAGTCCTTC. Its protein reads: CASSPNGRLAGGSEQSF.